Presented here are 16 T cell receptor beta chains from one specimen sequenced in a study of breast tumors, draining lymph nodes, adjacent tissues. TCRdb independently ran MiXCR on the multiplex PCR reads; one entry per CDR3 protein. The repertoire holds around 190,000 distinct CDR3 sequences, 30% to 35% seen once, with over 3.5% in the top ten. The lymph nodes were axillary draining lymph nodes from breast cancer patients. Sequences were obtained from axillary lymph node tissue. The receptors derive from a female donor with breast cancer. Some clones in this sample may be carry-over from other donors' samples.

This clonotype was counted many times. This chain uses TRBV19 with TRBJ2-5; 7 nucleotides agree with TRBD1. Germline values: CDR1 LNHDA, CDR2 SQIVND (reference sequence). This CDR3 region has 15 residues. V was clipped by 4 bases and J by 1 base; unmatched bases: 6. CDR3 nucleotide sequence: TGTGCCAGTAGTAACCGGGACAGTCTCCAAGAGACCCAGTACTTC. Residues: CASSNRDSLQETQYF.

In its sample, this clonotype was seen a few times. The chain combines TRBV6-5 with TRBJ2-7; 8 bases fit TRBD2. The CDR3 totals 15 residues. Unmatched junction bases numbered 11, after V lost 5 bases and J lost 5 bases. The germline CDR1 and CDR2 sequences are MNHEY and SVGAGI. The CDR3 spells CASSHGGETPDEQYF. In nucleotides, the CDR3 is TGTGCCAGCAGTCACGGGGGGGAAACACCGGACGAGCAGTACTTC.

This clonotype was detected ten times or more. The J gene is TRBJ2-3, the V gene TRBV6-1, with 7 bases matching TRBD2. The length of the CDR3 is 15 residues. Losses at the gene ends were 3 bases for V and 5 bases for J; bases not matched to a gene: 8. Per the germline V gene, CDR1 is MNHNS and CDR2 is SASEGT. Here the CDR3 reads CASSDGYGGLDTQYF. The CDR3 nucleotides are TGTGCCAGCAGTGACGGATACGGGGGGTTAGATACGCAGTATTTT.

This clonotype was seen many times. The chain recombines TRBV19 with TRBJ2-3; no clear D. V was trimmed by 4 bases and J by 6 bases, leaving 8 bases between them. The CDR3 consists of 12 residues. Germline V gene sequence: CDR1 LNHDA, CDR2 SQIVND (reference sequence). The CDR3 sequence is CASSSFFDTQYF. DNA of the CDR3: TGTGCCAGTAGTAGCTTCTTTGATACGCAGTATTTT.

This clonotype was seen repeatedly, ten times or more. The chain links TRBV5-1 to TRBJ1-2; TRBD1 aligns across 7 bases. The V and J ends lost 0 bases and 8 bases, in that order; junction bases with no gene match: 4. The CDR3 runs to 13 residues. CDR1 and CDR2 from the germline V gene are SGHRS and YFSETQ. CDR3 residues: CASSLGQGNGYTF. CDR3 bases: TGCGCCAGCAGCTTGGGACAGGGAAACGGCTACACCTTC. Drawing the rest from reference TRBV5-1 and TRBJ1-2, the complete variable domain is KAGVTQTPRYLIKTRGQQVTLSCSPISGHRSVSWYQQTPGQGLQFLFEYFSETQRNKGNFPGRFSGRQFSNSRSEMNVSTLELGDSALYLCASSLGQGNGYTFGSGTRLTVV.

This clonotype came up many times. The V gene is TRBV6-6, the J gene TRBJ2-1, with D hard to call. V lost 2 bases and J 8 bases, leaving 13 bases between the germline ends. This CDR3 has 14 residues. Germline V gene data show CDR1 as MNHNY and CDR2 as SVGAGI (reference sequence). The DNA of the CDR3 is TGTGCCAGCAGTTACACAAGCCCCCTCGATGAGCAGTTCTTC. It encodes CASSYTSPLDEQFF.

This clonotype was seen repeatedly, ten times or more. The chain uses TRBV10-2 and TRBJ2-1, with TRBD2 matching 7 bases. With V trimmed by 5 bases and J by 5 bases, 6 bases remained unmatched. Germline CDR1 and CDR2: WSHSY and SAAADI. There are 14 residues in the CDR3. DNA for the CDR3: TGCGCCAGCAGTCGACCGGGGAGGGACAATGAGCAGTTCTTC. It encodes CASSRPGRDNEQFF.

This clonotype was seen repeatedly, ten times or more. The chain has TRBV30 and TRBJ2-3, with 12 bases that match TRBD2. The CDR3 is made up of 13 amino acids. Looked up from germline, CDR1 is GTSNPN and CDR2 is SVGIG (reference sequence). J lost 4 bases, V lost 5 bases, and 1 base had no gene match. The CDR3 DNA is TGTGCCTGGTCTAGCGGGAGGGCAGATACGCAGTATTTT. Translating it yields CAWSSGRADTQYF.

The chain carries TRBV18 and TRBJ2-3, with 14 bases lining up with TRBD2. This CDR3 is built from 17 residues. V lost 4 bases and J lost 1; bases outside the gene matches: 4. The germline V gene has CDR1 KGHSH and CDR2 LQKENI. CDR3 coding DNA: TGTGCCAGCTCACGACCGGGACTAGCGGGGGGCACAGATACGCAGTATTTT. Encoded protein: CASSRPGLAGGTDTQYF.

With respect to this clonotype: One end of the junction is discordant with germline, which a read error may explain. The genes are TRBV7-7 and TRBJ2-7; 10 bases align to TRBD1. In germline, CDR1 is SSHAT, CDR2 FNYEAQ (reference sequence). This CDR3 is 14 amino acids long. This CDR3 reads CASSPRGTGVEQYF. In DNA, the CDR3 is TGTGCTAGCAGCCCCAGGGGGACAGGGGTCGAGCAGTACTTC.

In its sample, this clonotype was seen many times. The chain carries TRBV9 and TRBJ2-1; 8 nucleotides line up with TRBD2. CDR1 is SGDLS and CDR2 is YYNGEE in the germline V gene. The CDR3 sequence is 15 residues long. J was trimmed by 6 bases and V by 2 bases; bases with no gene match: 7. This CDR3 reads CASSVGGRLGNEQFF. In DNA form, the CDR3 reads TGTGCCAGCAGCGTCGGCGGGAGGCTGGGCAATGAGCAGTTCTTC.

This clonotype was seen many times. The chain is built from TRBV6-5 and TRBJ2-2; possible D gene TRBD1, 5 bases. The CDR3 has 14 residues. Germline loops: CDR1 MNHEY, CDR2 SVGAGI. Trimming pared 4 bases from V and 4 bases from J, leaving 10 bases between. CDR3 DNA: TGTGCCAGCAGTTTTCAGGGAATCACCGGGGAGCTGTTTTTT. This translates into CASSFQGITGELFF.

Written as DNA, the CDR3 is TGCAGCTTATCGTCCTACGAGCAGTACTTC. It encodes CSLSSYEQYF. The chain is built from TRBV29-1 and TRBJ2-7, with D unclear. This CDR3 has 10 residues. From germline, CDR1 is SQVTM and CDR2 ANQGSEA. The V and J ends lost 8 bases and 1 base respectively, with 6 bases between them.

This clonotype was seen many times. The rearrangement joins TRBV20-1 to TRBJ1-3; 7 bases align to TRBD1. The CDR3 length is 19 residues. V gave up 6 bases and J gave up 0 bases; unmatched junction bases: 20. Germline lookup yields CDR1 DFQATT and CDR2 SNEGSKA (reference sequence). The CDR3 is CSAWGTQGSGENSGNTIYF. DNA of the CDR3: TGCAGTGCCTGGGGCACACAGGGGAGCGGAGAAAACTCTGGAAACACCATATATTTT.

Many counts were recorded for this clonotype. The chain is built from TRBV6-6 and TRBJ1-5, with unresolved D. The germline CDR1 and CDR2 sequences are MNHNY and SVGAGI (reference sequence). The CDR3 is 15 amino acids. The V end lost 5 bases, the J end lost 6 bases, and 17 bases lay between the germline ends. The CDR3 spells CASSRPGLVGQPQHF. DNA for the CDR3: TGTGCCAGCAGTCGACCCGGGTTAGTAGGTCAGCCCCAGCATTTT.

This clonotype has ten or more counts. The CDR3, as DNA: TGTGCCACCAGAGACGGGGCGAGATACACCGGGGAGCTGTTTTTT. Translating it yields CATRDGARYTGELFF. The gene calls are TRBV15 and TRBJ2-2; D is possibly TRBD1 or TRBD2 (5 bases each). This CDR3 region has 15 residues. The germline gives CDR1 LNHNV, CDR2 YYDKDF (reference sequence). V gave up 6 bases and J gave up 3 bases, with 14 bases separating them.